The 29 T cell receptor beta chains listed next were all sequenced from one sample in a study of T cells after yellow fever vaccination. TCRdb used MiXCR to reprocess the 5' RACE reads, holding one entry per CDR3 protein. The table has approximately 510,000 distinct CDR3 sequences, around a fifth seen once. This sample comprised PBMCs, obtained roughly 20 days after the first yellow fever vaccination. Receptors originate from a man aged 18-30 years who received the YFV17D yellow fever vaccine.

This chain connects TRBV4-1 to TRBJ2-1, with D possibly TRBD1 on 7 matching bases. The CDR3 has 15 amino acids. Germline assignment: CDR1 MGHRA and CDR2 YSYEKL. V was shortened by 4 bases and J by 9 bases, with 19 bases between the two germline ends. CDR3 sequence: CASSPSGGTFREQFF. CDR3 nucleotide sequence: TGCGCCAGCAGCCCCTCAGGGGGGACTTTTCGTGAGCAGTTCTTC.

This clonotype was seen a single time. J is TRBJ2-3 and V is TRBV4-1, with 7 bases that match TRBD1. The CDR3 length is 13 residues. Germline lookup yields CDR1 MGHRA and CDR2 YSYEKL. Germline trimming cut 4 bases from V and 5 bases from J; bases unmatched to any gene: 3. Here the CDR3 DNA reads TGCGCCAGCAGCCCCAGGGGGATAGATACGCAGTATTTT. This gives the protein CASSPRGIDTQYF.

This clonotype was counted ten times or more. The chain has TRBV4-3 and TRBJ1-5, with 8 bases fitting TRBD1. The length of the CDR3 is 15 residues. Looked up from germline, CDR1 is LGHNA and CDR2 is YSLEER. V lost 3 bases, J lost 4 bases, and 5 bases stayed unmatched. CDR3 sequence: CASSQATGGNQPQHF. For the CDR3, the DNA is TGCGCCAGCAGCCAGGCTACAGGGGGGAATCAGCCCCAGCATTTT.

This clonotype was counted between two and nine times. CDR3 nucleotide sequence: TGTGCCAGCAGCCAAGCGGCGGGGCTGCAGTTCTTC. Residues: CASSQAAGLQFF. The genes are TRBV3-1 and TRBJ2-1, with D possibly matching TRBD2 (6 bases). V was trimmed by 1 base and J by 12 bases, leaving 10 bases between them. CDR1 is LGHDT and CDR2 is YNNKEL in the germline V gene (reference sequence). This CDR3 region has 12 residues.

The chain combines TRBV3-1 with TRBJ2-2; no reliable D call. The CDR3 runs 17 residues. In germline, CDR1 is LGHDT, CDR2 YNNKEL (reference sequence). Deletions cut 11 bases from V and 2 bases from J, with 24 bases between. CDR3 DNA: TGTGCCTCCTGCCAAGTATTGGTCGGGCCAAACACCGGGGAGCTGTTTTTT. Translating it yields CASCQVLVGPNTGELFF.

This clonotype was seen only a few times. The chain carries TRBV20-1 and TRBJ2-7; 7 bases fit TRBD1. The V segment lost 6 bases and the J segment 2 bases; nucleotides outside the gene matches: 10. Germline CDR1 is DFQATT and CDR2 is SNEGSKA (reference sequence). This CDR3 has 14 amino acids. CDR3 residues: CSAVRDSLTYEQYF. The CDR3 DNA reads as TGCAGTGCCGTTCGGGACAGTCTAACCTACGAGCAGTACTTC.

The chain joins TRBV6-1 to TRBJ2-7; D is possibly TRBD1 (5 bases). Trimming removed 6 bases at V and 2 bases at J, with 14 bases between. Germline V gives CDR1 MNHNS, CDR2 SASEGT. This CDR3 contains 14 residues. Here the CDR3 DNA reads TGTGCCAGCAGCCCAGGGTATGGCCCCTACGAGCAGTACTTC. This translates into CASSPGYGPYEQYF.

In the case of this clonotype: Compared with germline, one end of the junction differs, possibly owing to a read error. The genes are TRBV7-2 and TRBJ2-1, with 7 nucleotides matching TRBD1. The germline V gene encodes CDR1 SGHTA and CDR2 FQGNSA. The CDR3 is 15 amino acids. CDR3 bases: TGTGCCAGCAGCCTAGCCGAGACTCGGACAGGTCGGAAGTTCTTC. Its protein is CASSLAETRTGRKFF.

This clonotype was counted a few times. The chain is built from TRBV3-1 and TRBJ1-1; D remains unclear. CDR1 and CDR2 (germline): LGHDT, YNNKEL (reference sequence). This CDR3 comprises 13 residues. V lost 1 base to trimming and J lost 1 base, with 4 bases between them. This CDR3 reads CASSQGPNTEAFF. The CDR3 coding sequence is TGTGCCAGCAGCCAAGGCCCGAACACTGAAGCTTTCTTT.

The chain couples TRBV18 to TRBJ2-5, with TRBD1 identical over 9 bases. The CDR3 spans 16 residues. From germline, CDR1 is KGHSH and CDR2 LQKENI. Trimming cost V 6 bases and J 3 bases; bases outside gene matches: 11. The CDR3 region is CASSRSGTGLKETQYF. In DNA form, the CDR3 reads TGTGCCAGCTCGCGGTCCGGGACAGGGCTAAAAGAGACCCAGTACTTC.

The V call is TRBV18, the J call TRBJ2-5; no reliable D call. The CDR3 totals 13 residues. CDR1 is KGHSH and CDR2 is LQKENI in the germline V gene. Trimming cost V 8 bases and J 1 base, with 11 bases left between them. The CDR3, as DNA: TGTGCCAGCAGCCCGCCCAGCCAAGAGACCCAGTACTTC. This codes for CASSPPSQETQYF. Drawing the rest from reference TRBV18 and TRBJ2-5, the complete variable domain is NAGVMQNPRHLVRRRGQEARLRCSPMKGHSHVYWYRQLPEEGLKFMVYLQKENIIDESGMPKERFSAEFPKEGPSILRIQQVVRGDSAAYFCASSPPSQETQYFGPGTRLLVL.

The chain combines TRBV4-1 with TRBJ1-6; 12 positions match TRBD1. With 2 bases clipped from V and 7 bases from J, the junction kept 12 bases outside the gene matches. CDR3 length: 19 residues. Per the germline V gene, CDR1 is MGHRA and CDR2 is YSYEKL. The CDR3 loop reads CASSQFRDRGPWRNSPLHF. CDR3 nucleotide sequence: TGCGCCAGCAGCCAATTCCGGGACAGGGGGCCCTGGAGGAATTCACCCCTCCACTTT.

V and J are TRBV20-1 and TRBJ1-1; no definite D call. The germline V and J ends were trimmed by 6 bases and 5 bases, with 13 bases remaining between them. The CDR3 has 12 residues. The V gene's germline CDR1 is DFQATT and CDR2 SNEGSKA (reference sequence). CDR3: CSAPVRETEAFF. The CDR3 nucleotides are TGCAGTGCCCCGGTGCGGGAAACTGAAGCTTTCTTT.

The CDR3: CASRTQGAVAEAFF. In DNA form, the CDR3 reads TGTGCCAGTAGGACACAGGGGGCTGTCGCTGAAGCTTTCTTT. V usage is TRBV19 and J usage is TRBJ1-1, with 9 bases fitting TRBD1. Trimming at V came to 6 bases and at J to 6 bases, leaving 8 bases not matched to a gene. The germline V gene has CDR1 LNHDA and CDR2 SQIVND (reference sequence). The CDR3 is 14 amino acids.

This clonotype showed up just a few times. The CDR3 DNA sequence: TGCAGTGCTAGTCCCCAGGGGAGAGCTAATGAAAAACTGTTTTTT. Protein: CSASPQGRANEKLFF. J is TRBJ1-4 and V is TRBV20-1, with a weak D call TRBD1 (6 bases). The CDR3 spans 15 residues. Germline CDR1 DFQATT, CDR2 SNEGSKA (reference sequence). The V end was cut by 3 bases, the J end by 3 bases, with 14 bases between.

The rearrangement joins TRBV4-2 to TRBJ2-1; no definite D call. This CDR3 is built from 16 residues. From germline, CDR1 is LGHNA and CDR2 YNFKEQ. Trimming took off 1 base at V and 0 bases at J, with 10 bases between the two ends. The CDR3 sequence: CASSQGAANSYNEQFF. As DNA, the CDR3 is TGTGCCAGCAGCCAAGGGGCAGCCAACTCCTACAATGAGCAGTTCTTC.

This clonotype showed up just once. The chain has TRBV10-3 and TRBJ1-4; 7 positions match TRBD1. The CDR3 is 14 amino acids. CDR1 and CDR2 (germline): ENHRY, SYGVKD. With 6 bases clipped from V and 4 bases from J, the junction kept 5 bases outside the gene matches. CDR3 region: CAIRSDRVNEKLFF. CDR3 in DNA: TGTGCCATCAGGAGTGACAGGGTTAATGAAAAACTGTTTTTT.

DNA for the CDR3: TGCAGCGTGTCTAGCGGGAACACAGATACGCAGTATTTT. Amino acids: CSVSSGNTDTQYF. This chain uses TRBV29-1 with TRBJ2-3, with 9 bases aligning to TRBD2. The CDR3 length is 13 residues. Germline CDR1 and CDR2: SQVTM and ANQGSEA. V gave up 6 bases and J gave up 2 bases; unmatched junction bases: 3.

This clonotype has a count of ten or more. The chain uses TRBV5-1 and TRBJ2-1; D unresolved. In germline, CDR1 is SGHRS, CDR2 YFSETQ. The germline V and J ends were trimmed by 0 bases and 10 bases, with 5 bases remaining between them. The CDR3 length is 11 residues. The CDR3 DNA sequence: TGCGCCAGCAGCTTGGGCTACGAGCAGTTCTTC. It yields the protein CASSLGYEQFF.

V and J are TRBV20-1 and TRBJ1-2; D is possibly TRBD1 (5 bases). The germline gives CDR1 DFQATT, CDR2 SNEGSKA (reference sequence). Trimming stripped 6 bases from V and 3 bases from J, with 14 bases between. The CDR3 is 13 residues long. CDR3 protein: CSAKSPGYYGYTF. CDR3 bases: TGCAGTGCCAAAAGCCCAGGGTACTATGGCTACACCTTC.

In its sample, this clonotype was seen a few times. The rearrangement links TRBV28 to TRBJ2-1; the match to TRBD2 covers 9 bases. Germline V CDR1 and CDR2: MDHEN, SYDVKM. CDR3 length: 14 residues. The CDR3 here is CAVMGGGAYNEQFF. CDR3 nucleotide sequence: TGTGCAGTCATGGGCGGGGGGGCGTACAATGAGCAGTTCTTC.

This chain connects TRBV12-3 or TRBV12-4 to TRBJ1-2, with a possible D match to TRBD1 (5 bases). The CDR3 runs 13 residues. Trimming shortened V by 6 bases and J by 7 bases, and 15 bases separated the two germline ends. The CDR3 region is CASRRAQARGYTF. The CDR3 DNA follows: TGTGCCAGCAGGCGCGCACAGGCACGTGGCTACACCTTC.

This clonotype was recorded a few times. The gene calls are TRBV6-2 or TRBV6-3 and TRBJ1-1; 9 nucleotides line up with TRBD1. The CDR3 is made up of 16 amino acids. Germline-derived CDR1 and CDR2 are MNHEY and SVGEGT. J gave up 1 base and V 7 bases, and 10 bases lay outside the gene matches. For the CDR3, the DNA is TGTGCCAGCACGTTGAGAGGGGACAGGGCGAACACTGAAGCTTTCTTT. This translates into CASTLRGDRANTEAFF.

The rearrangement uses TRBV4-1 and TRBJ2-3; no reliable D call. Germline CDR1 reads MGHRA; CDR2 reads YSYEKL. V was pared by 4 bases and J by 0 bases, with 14 bases between. This CDR3 has 16 amino acids. The CDR3 DNA reads TGCGCCAGCAGCCCAGTACAGTGGGGTAGCACAGATACGCAGTATTTT. This gives the protein CASSPVQWGSTDTQYF.

This rearrangement joins TRBV12-3 or TRBV12-4 to TRBJ2-6, with 9 bases fitting TRBD1. The CDR3 contains 16 residues. The V and J ends lost 7 bases and 1 base, in that order; junction bases with no gene match: 5. CDR3 protein: CASNLQGASGANVLTF. CDR3 DNA sequence: TGTGCCAGCAACCTACAGGGGGCGTCTGGGGCCAACGTCCTGACTTTC.

Comment on this clonotype: This sequence may be a read error, since a much larger clone differs from it by one base. The V call is TRBV6-2 or TRBV6-3, the J call TRBJ2-7; 9 bases match TRBD1. In germline, CDR1 is MNHEY, CDR2 SVGEGT. The CDR3 extends over 12 amino acids. J gave up 5 bases and V 6 bases, and 2 bases lay outside the gene matches. The CDR3 region is CASRDRGNEQYF. The DNA of the CDR3 is TGTGCCAGCAGGGACAGGGGCAACGAGCAGTACTTC.

The V call is TRBV27, the J call TRBJ1-1; weak D call: TRBD1 (5 bases). The CDR3 extends over 12 amino acids. V shed 8 bases and J shed 7 bases, with 14 bases lying between them. Germline V gene sequence: CDR1 MNHEY, CDR2 SMNVEV (reference sequence). CDR3 protein: CASDGGTGEAFF. The CDR3, as DNA: TGTGCCAGCGATGGGGGAACAGGTGAAGCTTTCTTT.

The chain employs TRBV25-1 and TRBJ2-3, with 9 positions matching TRBD1. The CDR3 consists of 13 residues. V was pared by 6 bases and J by 5 bases, with 3 bases of the junction left unmatched. Germline values: CDR1 MGHDK, CDR2 SYGVNS. This chain's CDR3 is CASSPDRGDTQYF. The CDR3 DNA is TGTGCCAGCAGCCCGGACAGGGGAGATACGCAGTATTTT.

This clonotype occurred many times. The chain carries TRBV12-3 or TRBV12-4 and TRBJ2-7; 15 nucleotides match TRBD2. The CDR3 length is 15 residues. Trimming at V came to 5 bases and at J to 2 bases, leaving 1 base not matched to a gene. The CDR3 protein is CASSGTSGGTYEQYF. The CDR3 DNA reads TGTGCCAGCAGTGGGACTAGCGGGGGGACCTACGAGCAGTACTTC.